This T cell receptor (beta chain) was profiled in a study of beta chain features in type 1 diabetes (dated by TCRdb to 2017 to 2018). Background for the entire study: Patients and healthy donors did not differ in mean age, gender distribution, total cell number or subset yield. Across all samples, approximately 98,000,000 sorted cells were examined, and cell number per subset correlated strongly with RNA yield. Naive and central memory subsets were obtained from all 30 or so donors, but regulatory and stem cell-like memory subsets were isolated from only 8 patients and roughly 8 healthy donors. The study compared TCRB repertoires of sorted circulating CD4+ T cell subsets between recently diagnosed type 1 diabetes patients and matched healthy donors. General study outcomes and caveats: Patients with type 1 diabetes made fewer insertions and deleted more nucleotides at VDJ recombination sites, implying thymic rearrangement abnormalities. Naive, central memory and regulatory TCRB repertoires appeared to be more alike among patients than among healthy donors. Because cDNA rather than genomic DNA was sequenced, highly expressing activated cells could have been over-represented, although no difference in activation and CD3 levels was found between groups. PCR might favor shorter templates, but patient and control samples were amplified and corrected together, so any skew would affect both groups equally. In all four CD4+ subsets, TCRB CDR3 length was moderately but significantly shorter in type 1 diabetes patients. Only small numbers of individuals were included in the HLA sub-analyses, which left unresolved whether HLA type had any influence on TCRB rearrangement.

This clone has a handful of counts. What this receptor recognizes is not known. No much larger clonotype is one base removed from it; base qualities were not supplied. The High Capacity cDNA Reverse Transcription Kit was used to reverse transcribe all of the isolated RNA, meaning that expressed TCRB transcripts were what got sequenced. Survey-depth immunoSEQ sequencing was performed on stem cell-like memory T cell samples, with an average of about 940,000 total reads per sample. Sorted cells were lysed in RLT buffer, and RNA was extracted using DNase-treated RNeasy Micro or Mini kits according to cell number. Each cell subset was processed on its own to prevent cross-contamination, while patient and healthy donor samples were processed together. The immunoSEQ multiplex PCR was used to amplify TCRB sequences from cDNA, generating 87-bp fragments that spanned the CDR3 region. The amplicons were sequenced using the Illumina HiSeq platform. As for the authors' bioinformatics: PCR bias was computationally corrected using synthetic template baselines, reads within Hamming distance 2 were collapsed, and singletons that could not be merged were discarded. By aligning reads against IMGT, V, D and J genes, CDR3 length, and insertions or deletions at six rearrangement sites were assigned. Within each subset, clonotype counts were normalized to sorted cell number, after which true diversity and Gini coefficients were computed with the tcR R package. Repertoire sharing was quantified using the overlap coefficient calculated on TCRB nucleotide sequences. TCRdb limited this immuneACCESS table to in-frame rearrangements with V and J called. A share of clones is missing; checked studies link under half to unresolved V genes, and the rest is unexplained. V, J and clone size are taken as reported in that table, and D and trimming were inferred from the DNA itself. The table for this sample lists approximately 84,000 clones; roughly a third of them were counted only once. The top ten clones comprise about 0.5% of the sample.

From its cysteine to its phenylalanine, the CDR3 spans 16 amino acids. Only the CDR3 DNA is retained, 48 bases long and in frame from the first base. The germline V gene supplies CDR1 MNHEY and CDR2 SVGAGI. For this chain, trimming is 2 bases at the V end and 0 bases at the J end, and the number of junction bases without a gene match is 5. From each donor, a single peripheral blood sample of approximately 120 mL on average was drawn into heparinised tubes. Naive, central memory, regulatory and stem cell-like memory CD4+ T cells were sorted on a BD FACSAria II using a panel including CD45RO, CCR7, CD25, CD127, CD95 and CD27. Every sorted population had a purity above 95%. PBMCs were separated immediately by Lymphoprep density gradient centrifugation and were stained directly, without being cultured. Samples were stained and sorted in pairs, with one healthy donor and one patient per experiment, so that batch effects were minimized.

The sequence links TRBV6-5 to TRBJ2-5; 8 central nucleotides agree with TRBD1. This sequence was found in a young woman in good health. The material sequenced was stem cell memory CD4+ T cells from blood. The cell subset or site label, as the study defines it: stem cell-like memory CD4+ T cells. The DNA is TGTGCCAGCAGTTACGGACAGGGATTGTACCAAGAGACCCAGTACTTC. It encodes CASSYGQGLYQETQYF.